Listed here are 26 T cell receptor beta chains from one sample, sequenced in a study of blood T cell repertoires in COVID-19. Sequencing used immunoSEQ multiplex PCR; TCRdb keeps in-frame clones, though not all of them. The table has 300,000 to 350,000 clones, 75% to 95% seen once. Sequencing was performed on peripheral blood. Receptor source: a woman between 25 and 40 years old with COVID-19, enrolled during active disease.

The chain employs TRBV2 and TRBJ2-7, with D perhaps TRBD1 (5 bases). V was cut by 4 bases and J by 7 bases, with 17 bases left in between. This CDR3 comprises 14 residues. The germline gives CDR1 SNHLY, CDR2 FYNNEI. The CDR3 spells CASSGDSPTEEQYF. The CDR3 DNA is TGTGCCAGCAGTGGAGACAGCCCGACGGAGGAGCAGTACTTC.

The chain joins TRBV7-6 to TRBJ1-4, with D perhaps TRBD1 (5 bases). Germline CDR1 SGHVS, CDR2 FNYEAQ. Trimming removed 0 bases at V and 7 bases at J, with 12 bases between. The CDR3 extends over 15 amino acids. In DNA, the CDR3 is TGTGCCAGCAGCTTAGCTGGGGGGTTTTTTGAAAAACTGTTTTTT. Amino acid sequence: CASSLAGGFFEKLFF. Full variable domain (remainder filled in from reference TRBV7-6 and TRBJ1-4): GAGVSQSPRYKVTKRGQDVALRCDPISGHVSLYWYRQALGQGPEFLTYFNYEAQQDKSGLPNDRFSAERPEGSISTLTIQRTEQRDSAMYRCASSLAGGFFEKLFFGSGTQLSVL.

The rearrangement links TRBV6-5 to TRBJ2-1; possible D gene TRBD1, 5 bases. V was pared by 5 bases and J by 9 bases, with 14 bases between. The germline gives CDR1 MNHEY, CDR2 SVGAGI. The CDR3 length is 13 residues. The CDR3 nucleotides are TGTGCCAGCAGTCGACGCAGGGTTGGTGAGCAGTTCTTC. Translating it yields CASSRRRVGEQFF.

The chain couples TRBV2 to TRBJ1-5, with D maybe TRBD1 (6 bases). The germline gives CDR1 SNHLY, CDR2 FYNNEI. The CDR3 has 14 amino acids. V was trimmed by 5 bases and J by 7 bases, leaving 15 bases between them. CDR3 coding DNA: TGTGCCAGCAGTTTCACAGGGCTGGGACAGCCCCAGCATTTT. Translation: CASSFTGLGQPQHF.

This clone has a single count. The chain employs TRBV9 and TRBJ1-1; no firm D call. Per the germline V gene, CDR1 is SGDLS and CDR2 is YYNGEE. V gave up 3 bases and J gave up 1 base, with 13 bases separating them. The CDR3 length is 15 residues. DNA of the CDR3: TGTGCCAGCAGCGAAATGGGCGTGGGGAACACTGAAGCTTTCTTT. Translation gives CASSEMGVGNTEAFF.

This clone came up a few times. The rearrangement links TRBV5-6 to TRBJ1-6; 9 bases are a match to TRBD1. The V and J ends lost 1 base and 6 bases, in that order; junction bases with no gene match: 2. The CDR3 spans 15 residues. The V gene's germline CDR1 is SGHDT and CDR2 YYEEEE. The CDR3 nucleotides are TGTGCCAGCAGCTTGTGGGACAGGGTTAATTCACCCCTCCACTTT. Its protein is CASSLWDRVNSPLHF.

J is TRBJ1-4 and V is TRBV9; D uncertain. There are 14 residues in the CDR3. Germline V gene lookup returns CDR1 SGDLS and CDR2 YYNGEE. The V end was cut by 0 bases, the J end by 5 bases, with 8 bases between. CDR3 sequence reads: CASSVAAENEKLFF. CDR3 sequence (DNA): TGTGCCAGCAGCGTAGCTGCGGAAAATGAAAAACTGTTTTTT.

The chain joins TRBV30 to TRBJ2-2, with D perhaps matching TRBD2 (6 bases). Trimming left V 0 bases short and J 2 bases short, with 13 bases between. This CDR3 contains 16 residues. CDR1 GTSNPN and CDR2 SVGIG come from the germline V gene (reference sequence). The CDR3: CAWSVWLATNTGELFF. The CDR3 DNA reads as TGTGCCTGGAGTGTATGGCTAGCGACCAACACCGGGGAGCTGTTTTTT.

This chain joins TRBV18 and TRBJ2-7; 8 bases map to TRBD1. Trimming took 3 bases from V and 6 from J; bases not matched to a gene: 13. The germline V gene has CDR1 KGHSH and CDR2 LQKENI. The CDR3 spans 16 residues. This CDR3 is CASSPLGRTGTVEQYF. The DNA for the CDR3 is TGTGCCAGCTCACCTCTAGGAAGGACAGGGACGGTCGAGCAGTACTTC.

The gene calls are TRBV6-5 and TRBJ1-5; tentatively, D is TRBD1 (6 bases). Trimming shortened V by 6 bases and J by 1 base, and 10 bases separated the two germline ends. The germline gives CDR1 MNHEY, CDR2 SVGAGI. CDR3 length: 14 amino acids. DNA for the CDR3: TGTGCCAGCAGCCAGGACAGAAGCAATCAGCCCCAGCATTTT. Translating it yields CASSQDRSNQPQHF.

This sequence joins TRBV4-2 and TRBJ2-7; 12 bases fit TRBD2. The CDR3 spans 16 residues. CDR1 LGHNA and CDR2 YNFKEQ come from the germline V gene. V gave up 3 bases and J gave up 7 bases; unmatched junction bases: 10. The CDR3 loop reads CASSHVMTSGSQEQYF. CDR3 bases: TGTGCCAGCAGCCACGTAATGACTAGCGGGAGTCAAGAGCAGTACTTC.

The chain has TRBV5-5 and TRBJ2-2; 7 bases fit TRBD1. J was trimmed by 7 bases and V by 4 bases; bases with no gene match: 16. From germline, CDR1 is SGHKS and CDR2 YYEKEE (reference sequence). This CDR3 is 17 amino acids long. For the CDR3, the DNA is TGTGCCAGCAGCCCAATCTCCGGGACAGTCTACGTCGGGGAGCTGTTTTTT. The encoded protein is CASSPISGTVYVGELFF.

The rearrangement links TRBV4-1 to TRBJ1-1, with TRBD1 as a possible D gene (6 bases). The CDR3 consists of 18 residues. V shed 4 bases and J shed 1 base, with 22 bases lying between them. The V gene's germline CDR1 is MGHRA and CDR2 YSYEKL. CDR3 in DNA: TGCGCCAGCAGCCTCAAAGGGGCGGGGGCAATTTCGAACACTGAAGCTTTCTTT. Translated: CASSLKGAGAISNTEAFF.

The V gene is TRBV10-2, the J gene TRBJ2-7; a weak D match, TRBD1 (6 bases). Germline V gives CDR1 WSHSY, CDR2 SAAADI. CDR3 length equals 12 residues. Trimming removed 6 bases from V and 4 bases from J, with 10 bases in between. The CDR3 nucleotides read TGCGCCAGCAGGGACAGATCTTACGAGCAGTACTTC. This gives the protein CASRDRSYEQYF.

This chain joins TRBV19 and TRBJ1-2; D gene ambiguous. The CDR3 runs 15 residues. Germline-derived CDR1 and CDR2 are LNHDA and SQIVND (reference sequence). The ends were cut back, 1 base at V and 0 bases at J, with 9 bases in the middle. In DNA, the CDR3 is TGTGCCAGTAGTATAGGCCGCGGGCCTAACTATGGCTACACCTTC. Its translation is CASSIGRGPNYGYTF.

The gene calls are TRBV19 and TRBJ1-1; weak D call: TRBD1 (5 bases). The germline V gene encodes CDR1 LNHDA and CDR2 SQIVND (reference sequence). Deletions cut 3 bases from V and 4 bases from J, with 12 bases between. This CDR3 is 14 amino acids long. DNA of the CDR3: TGTGCCAGTAGTATTCAGGGTAGGGGCACTGAAGCTTTCTTT. This gives the protein CASSIQGRGTEAFF.

This clone turned up a few times. The DNA for the CDR3 is TGTGCCAGCGCACCGGGGGGGGGCTACGAGCAGTACTTC. It translates to CASAPGGGYEQYF. V and J are TRBV12-3 or TRBV12-4 and TRBJ2-7; TRBD2 aligns across 8 bases. The CDR3 length is 13 residues. Trimming cost V 8 bases and J 3 bases; bases outside gene matches: 6.

The chain carries TRBV7-3 and TRBJ1-6; unclear D gene. The CDR3 contains 13 residues. The V and J ends lost 0 bases and 8 bases respectively, with 5 bases between them. Per germline, CDR1 SGHTA and CDR2 FQGTGA. CDR3 residues: CASSLTPYSPLHF. The DNA of the CDR3 is TGTGCCAGCAGCTTAACCCCCTATTCACCCCTCCACTTT.

CDR3 amino acids: CASSLPGLAYNEQFF. The CDR3 nucleotides read TGTGCCAGCAGCTTACCGGGACTAGCCTACAATGAGCAGTTCTTC. This rearrangement joins TRBV7-2 to TRBJ2-1; 8 nucleotides align to TRBD2. Germline lookup yields CDR1 SGHTA and CDR2 FQGNSA. The CDR3 contains 15 residues. After removal of 2 bases from V and 2 bases from J, the junction contained 2 bases not matched to a gene.

This chain joins TRBV24-1 and TRBJ2-1; D may be TRBD2 (5 bases). The germline V and J ends were trimmed by 12 bases and 9 bases, with 26 bases remaining between them. Per the germline V gene, CDR1 is KGHDR and CDR2 is SFDVKD. The CDR3 consists of 15 residues. CDR3 sequence (DNA): TGTGCCTCCCGACCCAACGGACTCCCTCGGGGTGAGCAGTTCTTC. Amino acid sequence: CASRPNGLPRGEQFF.

This chain connects TRBV11-2 to TRBJ2-3; D unclear. Trimming left V 5 bases short and J 4 bases short, with 4 bases between. Germline V gene data show CDR1 as SGHAT and CDR2 as FQNNGV. CDR3 length: 11 amino acids. CDR3 DNA sequence: TGTGCCAGCAGCCCCTCAGATACGCAGTATTTT. This encodes CASSPSDTQYF.

Comment on this clone: One junction end does not reproduce the germline sequence, and a read error may be involved. V gene TRBV7-7 combines with J gene TRBJ2-1, with 8 nucleotides matching TRBD2. There are 17 residues in the CDR3. Per germline, CDR1 SSHAT and CDR2 FNYEAQ (reference sequence). Written as DNA, the CDR3 is TGTGCTAGCAGCCCAGAACTAGCGGCCAGCTCCTACAATGAGCAGTTCTTC. Encoded protein: CASSPELAASSYNEQFF. Full variable domain (remainder filled in from reference TRBV7-7 and TRBJ2-1): GAGVSQSPRYKVTKRGQDVTLRCDPISSHATLYWYQQALGQGPEFLTYFNYEAQPDKSGLPSDRFSAERPEGSISTLTIQRTEQRDSAMYRCASSPELAASSYNEQFFGPGTRLTVL.

V and J are TRBV30 and TRBJ2-2; 9 bases are a match to TRBD2. The CDR3 loop spans 15 amino acids. The V segment lost 2 bases and the J segment 5 bases; nucleotides outside the gene matches: 6. CDR1 is GTSNPN, CDR2 SVGIG, per germline (reference sequence). The DNA for the CDR3 is TGTGCCTGGAGTACCCTCCTAGCGGGGACCGGGGAGCTGTTTTTT. Encoded protein: CAWSTLLAGTGELFF.

The J gene is TRBJ2-2, the V gene TRBV9; TRBD2 matches at 7 bases. The trim removed 0 bases at V and 1 base at J, leaving 0 bases unmatched. The CDR3 length is 15 residues. Germline values: CDR1 SGDLS, CDR2 YYNGEE. CDR3 amino acids: CASSVERENTGELFF. CDR3 in DNA: TGTGCCAGCAGCGTAGAGCGGGAGAACACCGGGGAGCTGTTTTTT.

The genes are TRBV10-2 and TRBJ2-7; 11 positions match TRBD1. Germline loops: CDR1 WSHSY, CDR2 SAAADI. CDR3 size: 14 residues. Trimming at V came to 8 bases and at J to 5 bases, leaving 8 bases not matched to a gene. This CDR3 reads CASGRTGGPDEQYF. The DNA of the CDR3 is TGCGCCAGCGGCCGGACAGGGGGCCCCGACGAGCAGTACTTC.

The rearrangement links TRBV7-3 to TRBJ2-7, with TRBD2 identical over 8 bases. CDR1 is SGHTA and CDR2 is FQGTGA in the germline V gene. V was pared by 4 bases and J by 4 bases, with 9 bases of the junction left unmatched. This CDR3 comprises 15 residues. CDR3 sequence: CASSSPGAGVYEQYF. CDR3 in DNA: TGTGCCAGCAGCTCGCCCGGAGCGGGAGTTTACGAGCAGTACTTC.